The next 21 T cell receptor beta chains were all read from a single sample in a study of stem cell transplantation in POMP-related autoinflammatory disease. General study findings and limits: In patients with PRAID, every analyzed T-cell subset tended to show lower diversity and higher clonality. Unique TRB V-J gene pairings were limited in number in patients with PRAID.

The table came from immunoSEQ multiplex PCR; TCRdb's copy has only in-frame clones and leaves some out. The top ten clones hold about 2.9% of a sample with thousands of clones, more than 85% of them seen once. No antigen is known for these receptors. Sequenced material: CD8+ T cells from PBMCs, taken before stem cell transplantation. These receptors were obtained from a human donor with POMP-related autoinflammation and immune dysregulation (PRAID).

This clone was observed a single time. This chain uses TRBV7-2 with TRBJ2-3; 13 positions agree with TRBD2. Germline loops: CDR1 SGHTA, CDR2 FQGNSA. The CDR3 length is 17 residues. The junction had 7 bases not matched to a gene; V was cut back by 1 base and J by 6 bases. The CDR3 spells CASSLGWTSGSADTQYF. For the CDR3, the DNA is TGTGCCAGCAGCTTAGGGTGGACTAGCGGGAGTGCGGATACGCAGTATTTT.

CDR3 residues: CASSILDSYSNQPQHF. CDR3 sequence (DNA): TGTGCCAGTAGTATCTTAGACAGTTATAGCAATCAGCCCCAGCATTTT. The J gene is TRBJ1-5, the V gene TRBV19; a possible D gene is TRBD1 (5 bases). Germline lookup yields CDR1 LNHDA and CDR2 SQIVND (reference sequence). Deletions cut 3 bases from V and 0 bases from J, with 12 bases between. CDR3 length: 16 amino acids.

V gene TRBV28 combines with J gene TRBJ2-4; D is undetermined. V shed 6 bases and J shed 0 bases, with 6 bases lying between them. Germline CDR1 MDHEN, CDR2 SYDVKM. CDR3 length: 13 amino acids. CDR3 DNA: TGTGCCAGCAGGGGGTTAGCCAAAAACATTCAGTACTTC. Translation: CASRGLAKNIQYF.

V is TRBV27 and J is TRBJ1-6, with D perhaps matching TRBD1 (5 bases). Trimming shortened V by 0 bases and J by 7 bases, and 10 bases separated the two germline ends. The germline V gene has CDR1 MNHEY and CDR2 SMNVEV (reference sequence). The CDR3 totals 15 residues. CDR3 nucleotides: TGTGCCAGCAGTTTATCGATGGGGCTAAATTCACCCCTCCACTTT. Translating gives CASSLSMGLNSPLHF.

The gene calls are TRBV9 and TRBJ2-1; D is uncertain. Trimming took off 0 bases at V and 3 bases at J, with 7 bases between the two ends. In germline, CDR1 is SGDLS, CDR2 YYNGEE. CDR3 length equals 14 residues. CDR3 sequence reads: CASSVDTIYNEQFF. CDR3 in DNA: TGTGCCAGCAGCGTAGACACCATCTACAATGAGCAGTTCTTC.

The V and J genes are TRBV13 and TRBJ2-1; either TRBD1 or TRBD2 may supply D (5 bases each). Germline CDR1 PRHDT, CDR2 FYEKMQ (reference sequence). Trimming pared 5 bases from V and 7 bases from J, leaving 15 bases between. This CDR3 contains 14 residues. Here the CDR3 DNA reads TGTGCCAGCAGCCCTGGGGGAGTGGGAAATGAGCAGTTCTTC. Protein: CASSPGGVGNEQFF.

The V call is TRBV29-1, the J call TRBJ1-2; perhaps TRBD1 as D (5 bases). This CDR3 contains 15 residues. Per germline, CDR1 SQVTM and CDR2 ANQGSEA. Between the trimmed V and J ends, which lost 6 bases and 0 bases, there was a span of 17 bases. The CDR3 sequence is CSVPPRQPANYGYTF. The CDR3, as DNA: TGCAGCGTCCCCCCCCGACAGCCAGCTAACTATGGCTACACCTTC.

The chain couples TRBV6-5 to TRBJ2-5; 9 nucleotides line up with TRBD1. Germline V CDR1 and CDR2: MNHEY, SVGAGI. The CDR3 consists of 15 residues. Trimming at V came to 2 bases and at J to 5 bases, leaving 6 bases not matched to a gene. The DNA of the CDR3 is TGTGCCAGCAGTTACGGGGACAGGGTATCCGAGACCCAGTACTTC. Translated, it gives CASSYGDRVSETQYF.

CDR3 sequence (DNA): TGTGCCATCAGTGACCTCGCCTCTTCTAATGAGCAGTTCTTC. Protein: CAISDLASSNEQFF. The V call is TRBV10-3, the J call TRBJ2-1; D not certain. This CDR3 is built from 14 residues. Trimming took off 3 bases at V and 7 bases at J, with 13 bases between the two ends. CDR1 ENHRY and CDR2 SYGVKD come from the germline V gene.

This clone has just one count. This chain connects TRBV13 to TRBJ2-3, with 8 bases that match TRBD2. The trim removed 4 bases at V and 5 bases at J, leaving 14 bases unmatched. CDR1 PRHDT and CDR2 FYEKMQ come from the germline V gene (reference sequence). The CDR3 length is 17 residues. This CDR3 is CASSSGGGTPTRDTQYF. In DNA, the CDR3 is TGTGCCAGCAGCTCCGGGGGGGGAACCCCAACTAGAGATACGCAGTATTTT. The full variable domain, with the rest looked up from reference TRBV13 and TRBJ2-3, is AAGVIQSPRHLIKEKRETATLKCYPIPRHDTVYWYQQGPGQDPQFLISFYEKMQSDKGSIPDRFSAQQFSDYHSELNMSSLELGDSALYFCASSSGGGTPTRDTQYFGPGTRLTVL.

Comment on this clone: An end of the junction does not agree with germline; a read error may underlie this. J is TRBJ2-7 and V is TRBV10-3; maybe TRBD2 (6 bases). Germline assignment: CDR1 ENHRY and CDR2 SYGVKD. CDR3 size: 14 residues. The CDR3 is CTISEPGLSYEQYF. The CDR3 DNA follows: TGTACCATCAGTGAGCCGGGACTCTCCTACGAGCAGTACTTC.

This chain links TRBV2 with TRBJ1-2, with D uncertain. The ends were cut back, 3 bases at V and 2 bases at J, with 7 bases in the middle. Germline V gene sequence: CDR1 SNHLY, CDR2 FYNNEI. CDR3 length equals 13 residues. CDR3 sequence (DNA): TGTGCCAGCAGTGAGGGGAAGAACTATGGCTACACCTTC. Residues: CASSEGKNYGYTF.

The V gene is TRBV6-1, the J gene TRBJ2-1; D call uncertain. This CDR3 region has 14 residues. The germline V gene encodes CDR1 MNHNS and CDR2 SASEGT. Between the trimmed V and J ends, which lost 8 bases and 1 base, there was a span of 12 bases. The CDR3 reads CASGRVLSYNEQFF. The CDR3, as DNA: TGTGCCAGCGGTAGGGTGTTATCCTACAATGAGCAGTTCTTC.

The chain uses TRBV11-2 and TRBJ2-7, with D perhaps matching TRBD2 (5 bases). V gave up 3 bases and J gave up 0 bases, with 12 bases separating them. This CDR3 is built from 15 residues. Germline V gene sequence: CDR1 SGHAT, CDR2 FQNNGV. The CDR3 DNA follows: TGTGCCAGCAGCTTCGAGAGGGAAACCTCCTACGAGCAGTACTTC. This codes for CASSFERETSYEQYF.

The rearrangement links TRBV28 to TRBJ2-1, with 16 bases fitting TRBD2. Germline V CDR1 and CDR2: MDHEN, SYDVKM. Trimming took 1 base from V and 0 from J; bases not matched to a gene: 6. This CDR3 is 20 amino acids long. CDR3 nucleotides: TGTGCCAGCAGTTTATACGGGACTAGCGGGAGGGCGAGCTCCTACAATGAGCAGTTCTTC. Protein product: CASSLYGTSGRASSYNEQFF.

This clone has only one observation. The gene calls are TRBV7-8 and TRBJ2-3, with TRBD1 as a possible D gene (5 bases). CDR3 length: 19 amino acids. Trimming took 6 bases from V and 0 from J, leaving 25 bases between them. Germline CDR1 and CDR2: SGHVS and FQNEAQ. CDR3 nucleotides: TGTGCCAGCAGTGGGGCAGCTACCTTCTCCAGGCCTAGCACAGATACGCAGTATTTT. It specifies CASSGAATFSRPSTDTQYF.

The chain uses TRBV9 and TRBJ1-1, with 9 bases that match TRBD1. This CDR3 is built from 13 residues. V was pared by 0 bases and J by 10 bases, with 4 bases of the junction left unmatched. Per germline, CDR1 SGDLS and CDR2 YYNGEE. In DNA form, the CDR3 reads TGTGCCAGCAGCGTAGACGGGACAGGGCCAGCTTTCTTT. Translating gives CASSVDGTGPAFF.

This chain connects TRBV6-6 to TRBJ2-1; D unclear. The CDR3 consists of 11 residues. V lost 2 bases to trimming and J lost 10 bases, with 6 bases between them. CDR1 is MNHNY, CDR2 SVGAGI, per germline (reference sequence). This CDR3 reads CASSYESEQFF. CDR3 sequence (DNA): TGTGCCAGCAGTTACGAGAGCGAGCAGTTCTTC.

The rearrangement joins TRBV11-2 to TRBJ2-2; D is undetermined. This CDR3 has 15 residues. Germline V gives CDR1 SGHAT, CDR2 FQNNGV. V dropped 7 bases and J dropped 4 bases, with 16 bases sitting between them. The chain's CDR3 is CASNLGWATTGELFF. The CDR3 DNA reads TGTGCCAGCAACCTCGGCTGGGCTACCACCGGGGAGCTGTTTTTT. The whole variable domain, remainder taken from reference TRBV11-2 and TRBJ2-2, is EAGVAQSPRYKIIEKRQSVAFWCNPISGHATLYWYQQILGQGPKLLIQFQNNGVVDDSQLPKDRFSAERLKGVDSTLKIQPAKLEDSAVYLCASNLGWATTGELFFGEGSRLTVL.

The chain employs TRBV27 and TRBJ2-1; D unresolved. The CDR3 extends over 13 amino acids. The germline V and J ends were trimmed by 4 bases and 0 bases, with 4 bases remaining between them. CDR1 and CDR2 from the germline V gene are MNHEY and SMNVEV (reference sequence). DNA of the CDR3: TGTGCCAGCAGTTATAGCTCCTACAATGAGCAGTTCTTC. Its protein is CASSYSSYNEQFF.

The chain employs TRBV28 and TRBJ2-7; 9 nucleotides align to TRBD1. Trimming removed 6 bases from V and 4 bases from J; junction bases left unmatched: 7. This CDR3 has 14 residues. Germline CDR1 and CDR2: MDHEN and SYDVKM. The CDR3, as DNA: TGTGCCAGCAGGAACCGGGACAGGGTGTACGAGCAGTACTTC. It codes for CASRNRDRVYEQYF.